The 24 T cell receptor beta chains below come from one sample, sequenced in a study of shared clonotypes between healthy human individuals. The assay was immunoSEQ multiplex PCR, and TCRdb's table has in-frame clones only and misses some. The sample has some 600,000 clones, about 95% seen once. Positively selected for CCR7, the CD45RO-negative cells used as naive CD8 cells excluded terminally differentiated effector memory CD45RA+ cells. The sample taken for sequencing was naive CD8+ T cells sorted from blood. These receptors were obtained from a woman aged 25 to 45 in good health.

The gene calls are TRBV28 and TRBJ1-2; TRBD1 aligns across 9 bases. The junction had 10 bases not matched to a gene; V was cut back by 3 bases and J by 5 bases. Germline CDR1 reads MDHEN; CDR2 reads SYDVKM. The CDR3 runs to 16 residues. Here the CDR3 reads CASSLRTGELWYGYTF. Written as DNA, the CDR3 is TGTGCCAGCAGTTTGAGGACAGGGGAACTTTGGTATGGCTACACCTTC.

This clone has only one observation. The CDR3 region has the DNA TGTGCCAGCAGTCCTAACAGCGGACCCACAGATACGCAGTATTTT. This encodes CASSPNSGPTDTQYF. V and J are TRBV2 and TRBJ2-3, with TRBD2 as a possible D gene (5 bases). There are 15 residues in the CDR3. CDR1 SNHLY and CDR2 FYNNEI come from the germline V gene. V was cut by 5 bases and J by 2 bases, with 14 bases left in between.

CDR3 nucleotides: TGTGCCAGCAGTGCCGGGACAGGGGGTGACGGACTCCTAATTTCCGGGGAGCTGTTTTTT. Amino acid sequence: CASSAGTGGDGLLISGELFF. This sequence joins TRBV2 and TRBJ2-2, with 11 bases identical to TRBD1. V trimming: 4 bases; J trimming: 6 bases; junction bases outside the gene matches: 19. Germline values: CDR1 SNHLY, CDR2 FYNNEI. The CDR3 sequence is 20 residues long.

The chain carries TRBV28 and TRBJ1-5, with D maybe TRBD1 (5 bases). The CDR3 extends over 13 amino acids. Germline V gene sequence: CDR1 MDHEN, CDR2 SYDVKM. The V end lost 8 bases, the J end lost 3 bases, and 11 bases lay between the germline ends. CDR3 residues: CASSGTTNQPQHF. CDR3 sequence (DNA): TGTGCCAGCTCCGGGACCACCAATCAGCCCCAGCATTTT.

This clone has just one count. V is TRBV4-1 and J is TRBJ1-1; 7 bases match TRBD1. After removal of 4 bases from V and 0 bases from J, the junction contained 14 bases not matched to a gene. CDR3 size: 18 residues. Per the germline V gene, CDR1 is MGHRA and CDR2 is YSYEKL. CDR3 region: CASSLRQGLSHLNTEAFF. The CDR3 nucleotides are TGCGCCAGCAGCCTTCGACAGGGCCTCTCTCACTTGAACACTGAAGCTTTCTTT.

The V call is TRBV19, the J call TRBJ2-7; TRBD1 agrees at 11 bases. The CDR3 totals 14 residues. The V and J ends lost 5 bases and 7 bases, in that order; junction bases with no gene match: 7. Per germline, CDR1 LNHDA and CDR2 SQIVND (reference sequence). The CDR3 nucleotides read TGTGCCAGTAGTCCGGGGACAGGGGGATGGGAGCAGTACTTC. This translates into CASSPGTGGWEQYF.

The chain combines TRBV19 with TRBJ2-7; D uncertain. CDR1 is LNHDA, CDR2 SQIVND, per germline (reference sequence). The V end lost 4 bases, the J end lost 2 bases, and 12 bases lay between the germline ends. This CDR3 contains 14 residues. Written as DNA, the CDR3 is TGTGCCAGTAGTACCGGGTCGGCGGCCTACGAGCAGTACTTC. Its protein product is CASSTGSAAYEQYF.

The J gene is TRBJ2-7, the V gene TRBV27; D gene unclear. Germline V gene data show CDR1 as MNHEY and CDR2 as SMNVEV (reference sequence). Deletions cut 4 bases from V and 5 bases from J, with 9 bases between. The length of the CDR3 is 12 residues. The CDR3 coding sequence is TGTGCCAGCAGTTCGAGTTCGAACGAGCAGTACTTC. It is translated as CASSSSSNEQYF.

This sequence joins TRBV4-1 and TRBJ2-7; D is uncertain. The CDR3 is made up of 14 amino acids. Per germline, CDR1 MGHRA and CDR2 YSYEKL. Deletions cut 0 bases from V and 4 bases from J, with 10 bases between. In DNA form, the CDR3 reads TGCGCCAGCAGCCAAGACGGAGCACCTTACGAGCAGTACTTC. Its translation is CASSQDGAPYEQYF.

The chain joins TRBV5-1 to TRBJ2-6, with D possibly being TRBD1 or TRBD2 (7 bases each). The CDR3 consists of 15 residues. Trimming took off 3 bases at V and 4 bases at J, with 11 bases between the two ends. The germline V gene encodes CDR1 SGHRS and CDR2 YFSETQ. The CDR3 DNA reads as TGCGCCAGCAGCTCAGGGGGGGCCGGGGCCAACGTCCTGACTTTC. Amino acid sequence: CASSSGGAGANVLTF.

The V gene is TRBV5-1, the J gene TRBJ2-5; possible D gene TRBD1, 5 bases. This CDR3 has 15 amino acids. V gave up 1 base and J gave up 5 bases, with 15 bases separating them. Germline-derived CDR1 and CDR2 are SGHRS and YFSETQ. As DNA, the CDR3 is TGCGCCAGCAGCTTGTCGGCGACAGTTCGGGAGACCCAGTACTTC. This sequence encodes CASSLSATVRETQYF.

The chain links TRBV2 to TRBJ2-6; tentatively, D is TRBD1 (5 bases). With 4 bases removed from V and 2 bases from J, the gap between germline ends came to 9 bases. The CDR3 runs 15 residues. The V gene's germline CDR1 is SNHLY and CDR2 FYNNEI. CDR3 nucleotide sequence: TGTGCCAGCAGTGTTGGGGCCACTGGGGCCAACGTCCTGACTTTC. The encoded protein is CASSVGATGANVLTF.

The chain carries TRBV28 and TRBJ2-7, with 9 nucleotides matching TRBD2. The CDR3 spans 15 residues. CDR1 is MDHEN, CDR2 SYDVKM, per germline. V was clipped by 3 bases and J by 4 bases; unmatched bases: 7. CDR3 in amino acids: CASSFSGTSLYEQYF. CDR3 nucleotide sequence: TGTGCCAGCAGTTTCTCTGGGACTAGCTTATACGAGCAGTACTTC.

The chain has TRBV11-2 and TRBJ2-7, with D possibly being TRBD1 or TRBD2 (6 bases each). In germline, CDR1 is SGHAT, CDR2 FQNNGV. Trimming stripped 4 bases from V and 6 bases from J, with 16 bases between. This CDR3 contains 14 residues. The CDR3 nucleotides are TGTGCCAGCAGCTCTAGGAGGGGGGCGGCCGAGCAGTACTTC. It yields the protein CASSSRRGAAEQYF.

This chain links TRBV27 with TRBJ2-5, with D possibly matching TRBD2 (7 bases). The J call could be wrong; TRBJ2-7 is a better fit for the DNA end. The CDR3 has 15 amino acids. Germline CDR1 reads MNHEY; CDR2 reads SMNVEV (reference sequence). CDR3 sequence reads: CASSFSPRGGYEQYF. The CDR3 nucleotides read TGTGCCAGCAGTTTCAGTCCGAGGGGGGGCTACGAGCAGTACTTC.

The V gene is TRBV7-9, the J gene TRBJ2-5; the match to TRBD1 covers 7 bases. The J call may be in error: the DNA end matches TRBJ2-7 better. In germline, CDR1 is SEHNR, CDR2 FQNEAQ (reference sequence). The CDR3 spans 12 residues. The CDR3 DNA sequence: TGTGCCAGCAGCCAGACAGGGATCGAGCAGTACTTC. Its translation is CASSQTGIEQYF.

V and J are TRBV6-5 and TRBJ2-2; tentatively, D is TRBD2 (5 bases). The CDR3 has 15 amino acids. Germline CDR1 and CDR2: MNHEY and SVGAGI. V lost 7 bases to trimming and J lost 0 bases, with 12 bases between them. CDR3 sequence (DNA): TGTGCCAGCACAGGAGGTAACGCGAACACCGGGGAGCTGTTTTTT. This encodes CASTGGNANTGELFF.

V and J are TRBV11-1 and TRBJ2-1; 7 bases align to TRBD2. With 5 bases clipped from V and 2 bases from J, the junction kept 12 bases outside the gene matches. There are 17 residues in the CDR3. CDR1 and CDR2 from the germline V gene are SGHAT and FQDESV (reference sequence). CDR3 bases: TGTGCCAGCAGCAGGGGCGGGAGAGGCCCCCCCTACAATGAGCAGTTCTTC. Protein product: CASSRGGRGPPYNEQFF. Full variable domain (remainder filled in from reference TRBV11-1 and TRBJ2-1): EAEVAQSPRYKITEKSQAVAFWCDPISGHATLYWYRQILGQGPELLVQFQDESVVDDSQLPKDRFSAERLKGVDSTLKIQPAELGDSAMYLCASSRGGRGPPYNEQFFGPGTRLTVL.

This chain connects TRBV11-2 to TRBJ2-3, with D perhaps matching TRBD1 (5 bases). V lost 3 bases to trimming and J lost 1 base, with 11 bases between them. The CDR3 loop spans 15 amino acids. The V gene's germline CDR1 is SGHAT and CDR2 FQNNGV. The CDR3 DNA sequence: TGTGCCAGCAGCTTTAGGGGTCGCGGCACAGATACGCAGTATTTT. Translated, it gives CASSFRGRGTDTQYF.

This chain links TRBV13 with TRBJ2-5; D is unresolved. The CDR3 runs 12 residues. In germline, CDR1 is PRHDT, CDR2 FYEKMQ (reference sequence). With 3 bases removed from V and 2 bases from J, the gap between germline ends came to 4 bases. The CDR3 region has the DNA TGTGCCAGCAGCTTTATACAAGAGACCCAGTACTTC. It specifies CASSFIQETQYF.

In nucleotides, the CDR3 is TGCGCCAGCAGCACTGGACAGGGAGAGTACACTGAAGCTTTCTTT. Its translation: CASSTGQGEYTEAFF. The V gene is TRBV5-1, the J gene TRBJ1-1, with 8 bases that match TRBD1. The CDR3 sequence is 15 residues long. CDR1 is SGHRS and CDR2 is YFSETQ in the germline V gene. The ends lost 4 bases at V and 3 bases at J; junction bases unmatched: 8.

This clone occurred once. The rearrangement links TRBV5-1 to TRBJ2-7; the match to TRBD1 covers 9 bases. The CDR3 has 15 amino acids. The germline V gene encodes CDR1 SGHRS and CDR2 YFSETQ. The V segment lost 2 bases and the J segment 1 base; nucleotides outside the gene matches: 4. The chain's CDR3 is CASSLGQGQSYEQYF. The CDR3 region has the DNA TGCGCCAGCAGCTTAGGACAGGGGCAATCCTACGAGCAGTACTTC. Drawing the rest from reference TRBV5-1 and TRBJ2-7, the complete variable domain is KAGVTQTPRYLIKTRGQQVTLSCSPISGHRSVSWYQQTPGQGLQFLFEYFSETQRNKGNFPGRFSGRQFSNSRSEMNVSTLELGDSALYLCASSLGQGQSYEQYFGPGTRLTVT.

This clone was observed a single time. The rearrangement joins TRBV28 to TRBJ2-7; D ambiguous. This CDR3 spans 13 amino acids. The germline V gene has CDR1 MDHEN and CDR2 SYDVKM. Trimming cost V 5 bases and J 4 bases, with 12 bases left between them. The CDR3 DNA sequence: TGTGCCAGCAGTCCGCTGGAGCTATACGAGCAGTACTTC. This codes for CASSPLELYEQYF.

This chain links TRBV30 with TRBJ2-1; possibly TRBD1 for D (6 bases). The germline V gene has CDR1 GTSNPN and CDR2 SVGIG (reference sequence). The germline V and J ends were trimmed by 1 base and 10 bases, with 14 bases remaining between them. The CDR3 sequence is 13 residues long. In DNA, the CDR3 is TGTGCCTGGAGTGCTAATTACAGGGTCGAGCAGTTCTTC. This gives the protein CAWSANYRVEQFF. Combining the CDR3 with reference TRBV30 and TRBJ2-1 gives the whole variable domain SQTIHQWPATLVQPVGSPLSLECTVEGTSNPNLYWYRQAAGRGLQLLFYSVGIGQISSEVPQNLSASRPQDRQFILSSKKLLLSDSGFYLCAWSANYRVEQFFGPGTRLTVL.